The entry that follows covers one TCR beta chain sequence. This specimen belongs to a study of T cell changes during pregnancy in multiple sclerosis. CDR1 and CDR2 from the germline V gene are LNHDA and SQIVND (reference sequence). The ends lost 4 bases at V and 8 bases at J; junction bases unmatched: 10. The CDR3 covers 16 residues. TCRdb's table, derived via immunoSEQ multiplex PCR, lists solely in-frame clones and lacks some. Found here are more than 30,000 clones, roughly 89% of them singletons; the top ten hold under 0.75%. The rearrangement links TRBV19 to TRBJ2-1; the match to TRBD2 covers 11 bases. The TCR originated in a female donor in good health, enrolled as a control in a pregnancy study. The source material was CD4+ T cells from peripheral blood mononuclear cells, sampled in the third trimester of pregnancy. For the CDR3, the DNA is TGTGCCAGTAGTACTCTTACTAGCGGGAGTCCCTATGAGCAGTTCTTC. Encoded protein: CASSTLTSGSPYEQFF. The full variable domain, completed using reference TRBV19 and TRBJ2-1, is DGGITQSPKYLFRKEGQNVTLSCEQNLNHDAMYWYRQDPGQGLRLIYYSQIVNDFQKGDIAEGYSVSREKKESFPLTVTSAQKNPTAFYLCASSTLTSGSPYEQFFGPGTRLTVL.